The text below deals with one T cell receptor beta chain. As yet, its antigen is unknown. The read terminates 3 residues before the CDR3 end, so the remaining end is supplied by the germline J gene. The sample carries other DNA sequences with the same CDR3. Sequencing used immunoSEQ multiplex PCR; TCRdb keeps in-frame clones, though not all of them. This sample contains about 20,000 clones. This entry belongs to a study of T cells in women clearing cervical HPV infection. Overall study: Case blood drawn at lesion detection; control blood after infection cleared. HLA type stays a possible confounder, typing being limited. Study results and limitations: Repertoire richness, not evenness, was significantly elevated in CIN3+ cases versus controls.

This CDR3 is 16 amino acids long. The germline V gene has CDR1 KGHSH and CDR2 LQKENI. All donors had a single incident cervical HPV16 infection, not prevalent. The TCR comes from a woman between 18 and 75 years old with a cervical HPV16 infection that either progressed to CIN3+ or cleared (not recorded which). The chain couples TRBV18 to TRBJ1-1; a weak D match, TRBD1 (5 bases). Sequencing used blood buffy coat. Incomplete CDR3 DNA: TGTGCCAGCTCACCAAGCATTAGCGGGGCTACGGAGACC. Its protein is CASSPSISGATET. The full CDR3 sequence reads CASSPSISGATETAFF.